This T cell receptor (beta chain) was captured in a study of T-cell reconstitution after alpha-beta-depleted transplantation in children. Using unique molecular identifiers, the investigators prepared the TCRbeta library. TCRdb re-analysed the PCR reads in MiXCR, keeping a single row per CDR3 protein. The top ten hold 2.4% of the sample, which has around 530,000 distinct CDR3 sequences, 32% seen once. Trimming took 5 bases from V and 3 from J; bases not matched to a gene: 5. Germline V gene lookup returns CDR1 ENHRY and CDR2 SYGVKD. There are 15 residues in the CDR3. Source: PBMCs from the stem cell graft donor, taken from the stem cell graft. This sequence was found in a human donor who donated a stem cell graft to a child with aplastic anemia. The chain carries TRBV10-3 and TRBJ2-7, with 12 bases matching TRBD2. The CDR3 DNA reads TGTGCCATCAGTATGGTGACTAGCGGGGGCTACGAGCAGTACTTC. It yields the protein CAISMVTSGGYEQYF.